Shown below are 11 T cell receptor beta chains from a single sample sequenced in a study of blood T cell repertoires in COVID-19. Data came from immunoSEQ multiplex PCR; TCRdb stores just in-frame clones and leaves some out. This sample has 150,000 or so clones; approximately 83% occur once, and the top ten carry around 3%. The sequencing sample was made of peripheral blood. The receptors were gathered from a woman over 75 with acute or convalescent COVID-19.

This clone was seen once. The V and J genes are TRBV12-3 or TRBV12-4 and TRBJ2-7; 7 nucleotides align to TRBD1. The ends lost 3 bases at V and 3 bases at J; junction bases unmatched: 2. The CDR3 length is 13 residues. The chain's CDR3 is CASSLGQLYEQYF. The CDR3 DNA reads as TGTGCCAGCAGTTTGGGACAGCTCTACGAGCAGTACTTC.

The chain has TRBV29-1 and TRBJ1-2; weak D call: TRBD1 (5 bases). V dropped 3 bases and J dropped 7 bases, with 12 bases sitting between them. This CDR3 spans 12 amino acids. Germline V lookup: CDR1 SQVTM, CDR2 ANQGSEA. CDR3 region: CSVDARQLGYTF. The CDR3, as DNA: TGCAGCGTTGACGCCCGACAGCTTGGCTACACCTTC.

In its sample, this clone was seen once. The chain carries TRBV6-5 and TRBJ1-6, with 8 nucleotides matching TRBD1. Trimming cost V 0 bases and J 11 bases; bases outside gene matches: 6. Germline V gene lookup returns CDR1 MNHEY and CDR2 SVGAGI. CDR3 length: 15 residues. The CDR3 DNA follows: TGTGCCAGCAGTTACTCGGACAGGGTGGGGACACCCCTCCACTTT. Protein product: CASSYSDRVGTPLHF.

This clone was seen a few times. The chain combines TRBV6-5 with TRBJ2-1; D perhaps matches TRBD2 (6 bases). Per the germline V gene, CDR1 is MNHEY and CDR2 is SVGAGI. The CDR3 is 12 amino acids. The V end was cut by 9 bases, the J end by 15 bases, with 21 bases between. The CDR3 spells CASTRLGAHRFF. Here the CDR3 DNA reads TGTGCCAGTACCCGACTAGGGGCACACAGGTTCTTC.

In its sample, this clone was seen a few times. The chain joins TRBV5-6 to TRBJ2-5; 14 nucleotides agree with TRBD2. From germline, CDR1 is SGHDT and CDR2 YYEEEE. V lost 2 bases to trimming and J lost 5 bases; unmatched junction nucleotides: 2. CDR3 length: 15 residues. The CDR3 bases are TGTGCCAGCAGCTTCTGGACTAGCGGGGGGGAGACCCAGTACTTC. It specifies CASSFWTSGGETQYF. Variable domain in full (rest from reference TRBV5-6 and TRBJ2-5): DAGVTQSPTHLIKTRGQQVTLRCSPKSGHDTVSWYQQALGQGPQFIFQYYEEEERQRGNFPDRFSGHQFPNYSSELNVNALLLGDSALYLCASSFWTSGGETQYFGPGTRLLVL.

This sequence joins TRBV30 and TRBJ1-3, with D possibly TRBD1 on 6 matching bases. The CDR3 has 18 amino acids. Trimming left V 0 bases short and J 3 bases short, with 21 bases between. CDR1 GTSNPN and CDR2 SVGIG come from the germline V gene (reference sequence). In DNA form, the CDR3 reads TGTGCCTGGAGTGTAAGATCAGGGGCGCTGGCAGGTGGAAACACCATATATTTT. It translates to CAWSVRSGALAGGNTIYF.

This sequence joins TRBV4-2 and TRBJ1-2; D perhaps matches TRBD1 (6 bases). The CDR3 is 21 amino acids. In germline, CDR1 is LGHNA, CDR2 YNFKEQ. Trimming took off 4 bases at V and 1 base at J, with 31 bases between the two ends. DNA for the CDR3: TGTGCCAGCAGCCTTGGAAAACTGGGCGTCGGGACGACAGGAGATAACTATGGCTACACCTTC. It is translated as CASSLGKLGVGTTGDNYGYTF.

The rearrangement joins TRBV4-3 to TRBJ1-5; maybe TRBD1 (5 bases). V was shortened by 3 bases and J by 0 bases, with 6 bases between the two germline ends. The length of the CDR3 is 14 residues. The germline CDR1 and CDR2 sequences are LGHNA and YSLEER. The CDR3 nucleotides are TGCGCCAGCAGCCATGGGGCTAGCAATCAGCCCCAGCATTTT. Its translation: CASSHGASNQPQHF.

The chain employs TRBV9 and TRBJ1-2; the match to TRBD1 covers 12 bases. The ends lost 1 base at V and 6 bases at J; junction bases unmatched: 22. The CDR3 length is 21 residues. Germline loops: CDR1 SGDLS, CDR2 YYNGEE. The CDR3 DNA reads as TGTGCCAGCAGCGTACAGCGGGACAGGGGGCAGACACCAGGATTCGGTCATGGCTACACCTTC. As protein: CASSVQRDRGQTPGFGHGYTF. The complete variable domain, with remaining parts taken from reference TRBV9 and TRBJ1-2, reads DSGVTQTPKHLITATGQRVTLRCSPRSGDLSVYWYQQSLDQGLQFLIQYYNGEERAKGNILERFSAQQFPDLHSELNLSSLELGDSALYFCASSVQRDRGQTPGFGHGYTFGSGTRLTVV.

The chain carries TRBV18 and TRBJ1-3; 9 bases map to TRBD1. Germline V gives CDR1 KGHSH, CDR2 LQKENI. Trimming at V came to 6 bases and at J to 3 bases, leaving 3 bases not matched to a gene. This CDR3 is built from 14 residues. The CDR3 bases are TGTGCCAGCTCGTCGGGACAGGGTGGAAACACCATATATTTT. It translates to CASSSGQGGNTIYF. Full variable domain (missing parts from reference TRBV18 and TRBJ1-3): NAGVMQNPRHLVRRRGQEARLRCSPMKGHSHVYWYRQLPEEGLKFMVYLQKENIIDESGMPKERFSAEFPKEGPSILRIQQVVRGDSAAYFCASSSGQGGNTIYFGEGSWLTVV.

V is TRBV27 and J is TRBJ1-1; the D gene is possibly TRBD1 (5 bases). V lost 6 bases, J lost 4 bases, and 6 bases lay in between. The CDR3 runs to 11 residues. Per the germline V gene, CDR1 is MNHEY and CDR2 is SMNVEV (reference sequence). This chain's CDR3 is CASRGLTEAFF. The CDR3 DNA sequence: TGTGCCAGCAGGGGGCTCACTGAAGCTTTCTTT.